This T cell receptor beta chain was sequenced for a study of coeliac disease. The data were produced by immunoSEQ multiplex PCR, yet TCRdb's version contains in-frame clones alone and is incomplete. The sample carries 960 or so clones, approximately 58% recorded once. CDR1 and CDR2 from the germline V gene are SGHTA and FQGTGA. CDR3 size: 15 residues. V lost 5 bases to trimming and J lost 1 base; unmatched junction nucleotides: 5. Each fraction contributed one roughly 500,000-cell aliquot for sequencing. Study-wide findings and caveats: Of coeliac lamina propria samples, about 50% of the 18 held published gliadin-specific TRB sequences, versus 1 of 6 controls. Few TRB amino acid sequences were shared between samples; most were unique. The authors judged this method unsuitable for unbiased gliadin-specific T cell detection.

This clone was counted between two and nine times. Its antigen remains unknown. The receptor was isolated from a woman aged 45-65 years with celiac disease on a gluten-free diet. V usage is TRBV7-3 and J usage is TRBJ2-1, with 7 bases matching TRBD1. The specimen sequenced was lamina propria lymphocytes from the gut. As DNA, the CDR3 is TGTGCCAGCAGCGTGCGACAGGGTTCCTACAATGAGCAGTTCTTC. Its translation: CASSVRQGSYNEQFF.